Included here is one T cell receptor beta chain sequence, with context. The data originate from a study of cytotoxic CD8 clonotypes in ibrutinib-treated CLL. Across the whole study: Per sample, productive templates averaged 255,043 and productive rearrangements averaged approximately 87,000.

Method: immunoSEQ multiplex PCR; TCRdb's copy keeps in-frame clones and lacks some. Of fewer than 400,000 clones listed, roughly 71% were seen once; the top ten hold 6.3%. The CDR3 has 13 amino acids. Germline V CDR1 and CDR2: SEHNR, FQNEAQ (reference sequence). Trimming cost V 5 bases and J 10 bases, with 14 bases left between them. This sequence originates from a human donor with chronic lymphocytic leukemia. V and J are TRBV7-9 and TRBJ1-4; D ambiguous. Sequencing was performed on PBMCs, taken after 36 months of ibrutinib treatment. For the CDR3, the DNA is TGTGCCAGCAGCCCCAACCCGGGTGGAAAACTGTTTTTT. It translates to CASSPNPGGKLFF.